These 16 T cell receptor beta chains share one sample of origin, sequenced in a study of breast tumors, draining lymph nodes, adjacent tissues. Axillary draining lymph nodes of breast cancer patients supplied the node samples. TCRdb reprocessed the multiplex PCR reads via MiXCR and lists one record per CDR3 protein. The repertoire includes some 250,000 distinct CDR3 sequences, 30% to 35% of them detected once, and under 4.5% sits in the top ten. The material sequenced was axillary lymph node tissue. All receptors come from a female donor with breast cancer. Some clones in this sample may be carry-over from other donors' samples.

Comments on this clonotype: A read error may produce the germline difference seen at one junction end. The rearrangement uses TRBV4-3 and TRBJ1-6; D gene uncertain. Germline V lookup: CDR1 LGHNA, CDR2 YSLEER. The CDR3 consists of 10 residues. The CDR3 bases are TGCGCCAGCAGCCTTACACCCCTGGACTTT. Encoded protein: CASSLTPLDF.

This clonotype was found many times. The gene calls are TRBV20-1 and TRBJ1-2; TRBD1 might be the D (6 bases). This CDR3 has 14 amino acids. Per the germline V gene, CDR1 is DFQATT and CDR2 is SNEGSKA (reference sequence). The V end lost 3 bases, the J end lost 7 bases, and 18 bases lay between the germline ends. DNA of the CDR3: TGCAGTGCTAGTGGACAGAACCTTATGGCTGGCTACACCTTC. Translation gives CSASGQNLMAGYTF.

The rearrangement uses TRBV9 and TRBJ2-2; 8 nucleotides line up with TRBD2. Germline-derived CDR1 and CDR2 are SGDLS and YYNGEE. V gave up 0 bases and J gave up 11 bases; unmatched junction bases: 6. This CDR3 spans 14 amino acids. The CDR3 reads CASSVGLAPGELFF. The CDR3 DNA reads TGTGCCAGCAGCGTAGGACTAGCGCCTGGCGAGCTGTTTTTT.

This clonotype was seen many times. The chain couples TRBV7-8 to TRBJ2-3; D perhaps matches TRBD2 (6 bases). The CDR3 totals 13 residues. Trimming removed 4 bases at V and 7 bases at J, with 12 bases between. Looked up from germline, CDR1 is SGHVS and CDR2 is FQNEAQ. CDR3 sequence reads: CASSSRRGNTQYF. Written as DNA, the CDR3 is TGTGCCAGCAGCTCCCGGCGGGGAAATACGCAGTATTTT. The full variable domain, in which reference TRBV7-8 and TRBJ2-3 provide the parts outside the CDR3, is GAGVSQSPRYKVAKRGQDVALRCDPISGHVSLFWYQQALGQGPEFLTYFQNEAQLDKSGLPSDRFFAERPEGSVSTLKIQRTQQEDSAVYLCASSSRRGNTQYFGPGTRLTVL.

The chain links TRBV6-6 to TRBJ2-5; TRBD1 aligns across 9 bases. Unmatched junction bases numbered 8, after V lost 5 bases and J lost 4 bases. CDR3 length: 15 amino acids. CDR1 is MNHNY, CDR2 SVGAGI, per germline (reference sequence). DNA for the CDR3: TGTGCCAGCAGTCAAATCCCGGACAGGGGAGAGACCCAGTACTTC. Translation: CASSQIPDRGETQYF.

The rearrangement uses TRBV7-2 and TRBJ1-3, with D unclear. The V gene lost 5 bases and the J gene lost 14 bases, with 4 bases spanning the gap. The V gene's germline CDR1 is SGHTA and CDR2 FQGNSA. The CDR3 totals 8 residues. For the CDR3, the DNA is TGTGCCAGCAGCCCAGTATATTTT. Amino acids: CASSPVYF.

This clonotype was seen ten or more times. This chain links TRBV20-1 with TRBJ2-7; 8 bases are shared with TRBD1. Trimming at V came to 1 base and at J to 5 bases, leaving 1 base not matched to a gene. CDR3 length: 12 residues. In germline, CDR1 is DFQATT, CDR2 SNEGSKA (reference sequence). In DNA form, the CDR3 reads TGCAGTGCTAGAGCGGACAGGGACGAGCAGTACTTC. Its translation is CSARADRDEQYF.

This clonotype was detected many times. The rearrangement links TRBV10-2 to TRBJ1-5, with a possible D match to TRBD1 (5 bases). Deletions cut 1 base from V and 7 bases from J, with 11 bases between. CDR1 is WSHSY and CDR2 is SAAADI in the germline V gene. The CDR3 covers 14 residues. The CDR3 loop reads CASSEWQGEQPQHF. Here the CDR3 DNA reads TGCGCCAGCAGTGAGTGGCAGGGCGAACAGCCCCAGCATTTT.

This clonotype was recorded at least ten times. The rearrangement joins TRBV7-2 to TRBJ2-7; D unresolved. V was clipped by 5 bases and J by 7 bases, with 12 bases between them. The CDR3 is made up of 12 amino acids. Germline V gene lookup returns CDR1 SGHTA and CDR2 FQGNSA. CDR3 loop: CASSQMAGEQYF. In DNA form, the CDR3 reads TGTGCCAGCAGCCAAATGGCTGGAGAGCAGTACTTC.

The sample holds many counts of this clonotype. This chain connects TRBV7-3 to TRBJ2-6; D gene unclear. V was trimmed by 5 bases and J by 1 base, leaving 9 bases between them. The CDR3 consists of 15 residues. CDR1 and CDR2 (germline): SGHTA, FQGTGA. CDR3 region: CASSQRSSGANVLTF. The DNA of the CDR3 is TGTGCCAGCAGCCAACGTAGTTCTGGGGCCAACGTCCTGACTTTC.

This clonotype was seen a few times. A much more abundant neighbour one base away suggests this may be a read error. The chain is built from TRBV7-8 and TRBJ2-3; 10 nucleotides agree with TRBD2. Per the germline V gene, CDR1 is SGHVS and CDR2 is FQNEAQ. The CDR3 has 16 amino acids. CDR3 in DNA: TGTGCCAACAGCTTTGCTAGCGGGGGCCGCACAGATACGCAGTATTTT. It encodes CANSFASGGRTDTQYF.

This chain links TRBV15 with TRBJ2-1; unclear D gene. Germline V CDR1 and CDR2: LNHNV, YYDKDF (reference sequence). Trimming removed 8 bases from V and 1 base from J, with 9 bases in between. CDR3 size: 13 residues. Written as DNA, the CDR3 is TGTGCCACCGAGGCTGGGTCCTACAATGAGCAGTTCTTC. Its translation: CATEAGSYNEQFF.

V and J are TRBV20-1 and TRBJ1-1; 8 bases align to TRBD1. V lost 4 bases to trimming and J lost 0 bases; unmatched junction nucleotides: 4. The V gene's germline CDR1 is DFQATT and CDR2 SNEGSKA (reference sequence). The CDR3 has 14 residues. CDR3 protein: CSATGGLMNTEAFF. CDR3 bases: TGCAGTGCTACAGGGGGCCTTATGAACACTGAAGCTTTCTTT.

This clonotype appeared many times. The chain employs TRBV5-1 and TRBJ2-1; possible D gene TRBD2, 6 bases. Trimming left V 7 bases short and J 8 bases short, with 16 bases between. The CDR3 consists of 13 residues. Germline V gene data show CDR1 as SGHRS and CDR2 as YFSETQ. CDR3 sequence reads: CASSFGGTDEQFF. CDR3 nucleotides: TGCGCCAGCTCCTTTGGCGGGACCGATGAGCAGTTCTTC.

The J gene is TRBJ2-7, the V gene TRBV29-1, with TRBD1 matching over 8 bases. V shed 6 bases and J 7 bases; nucleotides not matched to a gene: 5. The length of the CDR3 is 11 residues. Germline V gives CDR1 SQVTM, CDR2 ANQGSEA. The CDR3 sequence: CSVRTGREQYF. CDR3 nucleotide sequence: TGCAGCGTAAGGACAGGGAGAGAGCAGTACTTC.

CDR3 loop: CASRDSGTSGYTF. CDR3 coding DNA: TGTGCCAGCAGGGATTCCGGGACCAGTGGCTACACCTTC. The chain is built from TRBV25-1 and TRBJ1-2; the D gene is possibly TRBD1 (5 bases). Germline V lookup: CDR1 MGHDK, CDR2 SYGVNS. With 6 bases removed from V and 7 bases from J, the gap between germline ends came to 15 bases. The CDR3 is 13 residues long.